This TCR beta chain was captured in a study of tumor T cells in aggressive B-cell lymphoma. Per germline, CDR1 SNHLY and CDR2 FYNNEI. The CDR3 has 15 residues. V was pared by 0 bases and J by 6 bases, with 12 bases between. Profiling relied on immunoSEQ multiplex PCR, and the TCRdb table lists in-frame clones only, not all of them. The profile covers thousands of clones, with just under 95% appearing a single time and about 3.8% taken by the ten largest. This TCR was sampled from an adult with diffuse large B cell lymphoma. The chain couples TRBV2 to TRBJ1-3, with TRBD1 as a possible D gene (6 bases). The specimen sequenced was tumor tissue. This chain's CDR3 is CASSEASRGENTIYF. As DNA, the CDR3 is TGTGCCAGCAGTGAAGCATCCAGGGGAGAAAACACCATATATTTT.